These 23 T cell receptor beta chains originate from one sample sequenced in a study of blood T cell repertoires in COVID-19. Clones were sequenced by immunoSEQ multiplex PCR, and TCRdb holds only the in-frame ones, with some missing. The repertoire holds approximately 240,000 clones, with roughly 91% as singletons. The sample was peripheral blood. These receptor sequences come from a young man with COVID-19, enrolled during active disease.

CDR3 in DNA: TGTGCCAGCAGCGCCCCCCTACAGGAGATGAACACTGAAGCTTTCTTT. Translating it yields CASSAPLQEMNTEAFF. The rearrangement uses TRBV9 and TRBJ1-1; weak D call: TRBD1 (5 bases). The CDR3 has 16 amino acids. V was trimmed by 3 bases and J by 0 bases, leaving 15 bases between them. In germline, CDR1 is SGDLS, CDR2 YYNGEE.

The genes are TRBV19 and TRBJ1-1, with D tentatively TRBD1 (5 bases). Trimming removed 4 bases at V and 12 bases at J, with 12 bases between. This CDR3 has 11 amino acids. Germline V gene data show CDR1 as LNHDA and CDR2 as SQIVND (reference sequence). The CDR3 DNA reads as TGTGCCAGTAGTAAGCGGGGGTCGACTTTCTTT. Translating gives CASSKRGSTFF.

The table lists this clone with a count of one. V gene TRBV2 combines with J gene TRBJ1-6, with TRBD1 as a possible D gene (6 bases). The length of the CDR3 is 17 residues. V shed 7 bases and J shed 0 bases, with 16 bases lying between them. Per the germline V gene, CDR1 is SNHLY and CDR2 is FYNNEI. CDR3 amino acids: CASNRQAVNSYNSPLHF. The CDR3 DNA reads TGTGCCAGCAATCGACAGGCCGTCAACTCCTATAATTCACCCCTCCACTTT.

V is TRBV7-9 and J is TRBJ1-1, with 8 bases fitting TRBD1. V dropped 3 bases and J dropped 7; count of bases not matched to a gene: 4. Germline loops: CDR1 SEHNR, CDR2 FQNEAQ (reference sequence). The CDR3 consists of 13 residues. CDR3 amino acids: CASSLNTGGEAFF. CDR3 coding DNA: TGTGCCAGCAGCTTGAATACAGGGGGTGAAGCTTTCTTT.

This chain links TRBV18 with TRBJ1-3; tentative D call: TRBD1 (6 bases). V was shortened by 6 bases and J by 0 bases, with 15 bases between the two germline ends. This CDR3 is built from 16 residues. Looked up from germline, CDR1 is KGHSH and CDR2 is LQKENI. CDR3 residues: CASSAQDSISGNTIYF. The CDR3 DNA reads TGTGCCAGCTCTGCACAGGACAGTATCTCTGGAAACACCATATATTTT.

J is TRBJ1-2 and V is TRBV2; 7 bases agree with TRBD1. Germline lookup yields CDR1 SNHLY and CDR2 FYNNEI. V was clipped by 6 bases and J by 7 bases; unmatched bases: 8. This CDR3 spans 13 amino acids. The CDR3 protein is CASSDDRVRGYTF. CDR3 DNA: TGTGCCAGCAGCGACGACAGGGTTCGTGGCTACACCTTC. The complete variable domain, with remaining parts taken from reference TRBV2 and TRBJ1-2, reads EPEVTQTPSHQVTQMGQEVILRCVPISNHLYFYWYRQILGQKVEFLVSFYNNEISEKSEIFDDQFSVERPDGSNFTLKIRSTKLEDSAMYFCASSDDRVRGYTFGSGTRLTVV.

This rearrangement joins TRBV19 to TRBJ2-2; a weak D match, TRBD1 (6 bases). With 9 bases removed from V and 9 bases from J, the gap between germline ends came to 11 bases. The CDR3 runs to 11 residues. Germline CDR1 and CDR2: LNHDA and SQIVND (reference sequence). The CDR3 DNA sequence: TGTGCCAGCCTCAGGGGTCGGGAGCTGTTTTTT. Its protein is CASLRGRELFF.

The J gene is TRBJ1-4, the V gene TRBV5-1; D may be TRBD1 (5 bases). The ends were cut back, 4 bases at V and 8 bases at J, with 18 bases in the middle. The CDR3 length is 15 residues. CDR1 and CDR2 (germline): SGHRS, YFSETQ. The CDR3 DNA follows: TGCGCCAGCAGCCTAGACGTTCGGGGGTCGGAAAAACTGTTTTTT. This codes for CASSLDVRGSEKLFF.

The genes are TRBV5-6 and TRBJ2-3, with TRBD1 matching 8 bases. This CDR3 has 17 amino acids. CDR1 and CDR2 from the germline V gene are SGHDT and YYEEEE. Trimming cost V 0 bases and J 3 bases; bases outside gene matches: 9. This CDR3 reads CASSLGAWTGSTDTQYF. In nucleotides, the CDR3 is TGTGCCAGCAGCTTGGGTGCGTGGACAGGGTCAACAGATACGCAGTATTTT.

This chain connects TRBV7-9 to TRBJ2-2; 8 bases line up with TRBD1. This CDR3 spans 15 amino acids. Germline V gene data show CDR1 as SEHNR and CDR2 as FQNEAQ (reference sequence). The J segment lost 5 bases and the V segment lost 5 bases, leaving 7 bases of the junction unmatched. DNA for the CDR3: TGTGCCAGCAGCCAACAGGGGGGTACGACCGGGGAGCTGTTTTTT. Its translation is CASSQQGGTTGELFF.

The gene calls are TRBV9 and TRBJ2-2; D unresolved. Germline CDR1 is SGDLS and CDR2 is YYNGEE. The CDR3 spans 13 residues. Trimming shortened V by 0 bases and J by 8 bases, and 8 bases separated the two germline ends. The CDR3 reads CASSVETRGELFF. CDR3 DNA sequence: TGTGCCAGCAGCGTAGAGACTCGGGGGGAGCTGTTTTTT.

The chain links TRBV6-4 to TRBJ1-6; 7 nucleotides line up with TRBD1. The V gene's germline CDR1 is MRHNA and CDR2 SNTAGT. The J segment lost 0 bases and the V segment lost 8 bases, leaving 16 bases of the junction unmatched. The CDR3 spans 19 residues. CDR3 DNA: TGTGCCAGCTTCCCCAGGGGGGCCAGACCGAGCTCCTATAATTCACCCCTCCACTTT. Its protein product is CASFPRGARPSSYNSPLHF.

This chain connects TRBV18 to TRBJ2-7, with 7 bases identical to TRBD1. The CDR3 has 15 residues. CDR1 is KGHSH, CDR2 LQKENI, per germline. With 3 bases clipped from V and 2 bases from J, the junction kept 7 bases outside the gene matches. The DNA of the CDR3 is TGTGCCAGCTCACCGGGACAGTCGGGCACCTACGAGCAGTACTTC. As protein: CASSPGQSGTYEQYF.

The chain links TRBV6-5 to TRBJ1-3; no firm D call. CDR3 length: 15 residues. V was clipped by 5 bases and J by 0 bases, with 11 bases between them. Germline-derived CDR1 and CDR2 are MNHEY and SVGAGI. The DNA of the CDR3 is TGTGCCAGCAGTCTAGACTCCAGCTCTGGAAACACCATATATTTT. This codes for CASSLDSSSGNTIYF.

The chain uses TRBV6-5 and TRBJ1-2, with 10 bases identical to TRBD1. CDR1 is MNHEY, CDR2 SVGAGI, per germline. V gave up 7 bases and J gave up 6 bases; unmatched junction bases: 5. The CDR3 covers 13 residues. The CDR3 region has the DNA TGTGCCAGCAACCCGGACAGGGGGAATGGCTACACCTTC. Amino acids: CASNPDRGNGYTF.

The genes are TRBV10-1 and TRBJ1-1; 9 bases agree with TRBD1. V lost 3 bases, J lost 1 base, and 6 bases stayed unmatched. The CDR3 runs to 16 residues. Germline V gene sequence: CDR1 WNHNN, CDR2 SYGVQD (reference sequence). The CDR3 spells CASSDRTGETNTEAFF. In nucleotides, the CDR3 is TGCGCCAGCAGTGACCGGACAGGGGAGACGAACACTGAAGCTTTCTTT.

CDR3 sequence (DNA): TGTGCCAGCAGCCCAGGGGGTTCCTACGAGCAGTACTTC. This translates into CASSPGGSYEQYF. This sequence joins TRBV6-2 or TRBV6-3 and TRBJ2-7; TRBD1 agrees at 7 bases. The germline V gene has CDR1 MNHEY and CDR2 SVGEGT. This CDR3 has 13 amino acids. Trimming cost V 6 bases and J 1 base; bases outside gene matches: 3.

V is TRBV5-4 and J is TRBJ2-1; a weak D match, TRBD2 (5 bases). Germline CDR1 reads SGHNT; CDR2 reads YYREEE (reference sequence). Trimming pared 4 bases from V and 0 bases from J, leaving 14 bases between. This CDR3 has 16 amino acids. CDR3 bases: TGTGCCAGCAGCCGACCCGAGGCGGGCTCCTACAATGAGCAGTTCTTC. Translated, it gives CASSRPEAGSYNEQFF.

This chain links TRBV5-4 with TRBJ1-2; D uncertain. Germline CDR1 reads SGHNT; CDR2 reads YYREEE (reference sequence). The V end lost 4 bases, the J end lost 4 bases, and 23 bases lay between the germline ends. The CDR3 spans 17 residues. The chain's CDR3 is CASSLAGRKERGYGYTF. For the CDR3, the DNA is TGTGCCAGCAGCCTGGCGGGTAGGAAGGAACGGGGCTATGGCTACACCTTC.

V gene TRBV2 combines with J gene TRBJ1-6; D unclear. Between the trimmed V and J ends, which lost 0 bases and 5 bases, there was a span of 8 bases. The CDR3 is 15 residues long. CDR1 and CDR2 from the germline V gene are SNHLY and FYNNEI. The CDR3 coding sequence is TGTGCCAGCAGTGAAGCGCTCCGGGATAATTCACCCCTCCACTTT. Residues: CASSEALRDNSPLHF.

The rearrangement uses TRBV5-1 and TRBJ1-2; 8 nucleotides agree with TRBD1. Germline V CDR1 and CDR2: SGHRS, YFSETQ. V lost 0 bases to trimming and J lost 7 bases; unmatched junction nucleotides: 14. The CDR3 runs 17 residues. The CDR3 region is CASSLGTGRRDFGGYTF. In DNA, the CDR3 is TGCGCCAGCAGCTTGGGGACAGGGAGAAGAGATTTTGGTGGCTACACCTTC.

In DNA, the CDR3 is TGTGCCAGCAGTCCAACAGCTTCTGGGGCCAACGTCCTGACTTTC. This codes for CASSPTASGANVLTF. The V and J genes are TRBV6-6 and TRBJ2-6; D not resolved. V was clipped by 5 bases and J by 1 base, with 9 bases between them. The CDR3 runs 15 residues. Looked up from germline, CDR1 is MNHNY and CDR2 is SVGAGI (reference sequence).

V usage is TRBV6-6 and J usage is TRBJ1-2; 11 bases fit TRBD1. Germline-derived CDR1 and CDR2 are MNHNY and SVGAGI (reference sequence). Trimming removed 5 bases from V and 6 bases from J; junction bases left unmatched: 8. This CDR3 region has 15 residues. The CDR3 reads CASSTGQGALDGYTF. CDR3 DNA sequence: TGTGCCAGCAGTACCGGACAGGGGGCGTTAGATGGCTACACCTTC.